The 9 T cell receptor beta chains reported below all come from one sample, sequenced in a study of graft-versus-host responses after intestinal transplantation. The antigens these receptors bind are not known. Assay: immunoSEQ multiplex PCR; the TCRdb copy retains only in-frame clones and omits some. The table records about 50,000 clones, about nine tenths of them present only once. The sequencing here drew on unstimulated CD4+ T cells sorted from spleen or lymph node cells, taken before transplant. The receptor set was obtained from a human donor who was the organ donor for an intestinal transplant.

The chain joins TRBV11-1 to TRBJ1-5; 7 bases align to TRBD1. Germline trimming cut 2 bases from V and 6 bases from J; bases unmatched to any gene: 7. This CDR3 comprises 15 residues. Per the germline V gene, CDR1 is SGHAT and CDR2 is FQDESV (reference sequence). CDR3 sequence: CASSLPRQGVQPQHF. In nucleotides, the CDR3 is TGTGCCAGCAGCTTACCCCGACAGGGAGTTCAGCCCCAGCATTTT.

This clone was detected once. This chain uses TRBV6-1 with TRBJ1-1, with D maybe TRBD1 (6 bases). The CDR3 extends over 13 amino acids. Trimming took off 6 bases at V and 3 bases at J, with 11 bases between the two ends. CDR1 is MNHNS and CDR2 is SASEGT in the germline V gene. CDR3 in amino acids: CASSGRGDTEAFF. The CDR3 region has the DNA TGTGCCAGCAGCGGGAGGGGGGACACTGAAGCTTTCTTT.

V gene TRBV6-5 combines with J gene TRBJ2-5; tentative D call: TRBD1 (5 bases). The CDR3 covers 12 residues. V was shortened by 2 bases and J by 4 bases, with 5 bases between the two germline ends. In germline, CDR1 is MNHEY, CDR2 SVGAGI. The CDR3 loop reads CASSYRGETQYF. CDR3 sequence (DNA): TGTGCCAGCAGTTACAGGGGAGAGACCCAGTACTTC.

This chain uses TRBV7-3 with TRBJ2-4; D is possibly TRBD2 (6 bases). The CDR3 runs 14 residues. Trimming stripped 5 bases from V and 6 bases from J, with 14 bases between. From germline, CDR1 is SGHTA and CDR2 FQGTGA. CDR3 loop: CASSDGGPLNIQYF. DNA for the CDR3: TGTGCCAGCAGCGATGGAGGGCCCCTAAACATTCAGTACTTC.

The chain couples TRBV7-2 to TRBJ2-5; 8 bases are a match to TRBD1. CDR3 length: 14 residues. Germline values: CDR1 SGHTA, CDR2 FQGNSA. V lost 5 bases, J lost 2 bases, and 4 bases stayed unmatched. CDR3 DNA sequence: TGTGCCAGCAGCCCCCGACAGGGGCAAGAGACCCAGTACTTC. Translating it yields CASSPRQGQETQYF.

The chain is built from TRBV15 and TRBJ2-5; a weak D match, TRBD2 (6 bases). Between the trimmed V and J ends, which lost 1 base and 0 bases, there was a span of 15 bases. The CDR3 spans 17 residues. Germline CDR1 and CDR2: LNHNV and YYDKDF (reference sequence). The CDR3 here is CATSRGMRGPYQETQYF. The CDR3 nucleotides are TGTGCCACCAGCAGAGGCATGCGGGGTCCGTACCAAGAGACCCAGTACTTC.

This rearrangement joins TRBV28 to TRBJ2-2, with D perhaps TRBD2 (6 bases). Germline-derived CDR1 and CDR2 are MDHEN and SYDVKM. There are 14 residues in the CDR3. Between the trimmed V and J ends, which lost 1 base and 6 bases, there was a span of 9 bases. This CDR3 reads CASSLFQRAGELFF. DNA of the CDR3: TGTGCCAGCAGTTTATTCCAGCGGGCCGGGGAGCTGTTTTTT.

The chain links TRBV7-9 to TRBJ2-7; possible D gene TRBD1, 6 bases. Germline CDR1 and CDR2: SEHNR and FQNEAQ (reference sequence). The CDR3 has 13 residues. V was clipped by 5 bases and J by 1 base, with 9 bases between them. The CDR3 bases are TGTGCCAGCAGCCCGGACAGTTCCTACGAGCAGTACTTC. It specifies CASSPDSSYEQYF.

V is TRBV9 and J is TRBJ2-5, with 11 bases identical to TRBD1. Per the germline V gene, CDR1 is SGDLS and CDR2 is YYNGEE. This CDR3 contains 16 residues. The V gene end was trimmed by 4 bases and the J gene end by 2 bases; junction bases not matched to a gene: 7. As DNA, the CDR3 is TGTGCCAGCAGCAGACCGGGACAGGGGGGGCAAGAGACCCAGTACTTC. It codes for CASSRPGQGGQETQYF.